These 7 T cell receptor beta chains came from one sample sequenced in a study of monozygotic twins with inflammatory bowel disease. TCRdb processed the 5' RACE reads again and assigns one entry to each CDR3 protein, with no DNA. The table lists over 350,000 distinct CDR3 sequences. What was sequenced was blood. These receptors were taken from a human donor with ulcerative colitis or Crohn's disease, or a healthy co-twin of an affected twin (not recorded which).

The CDR3 protein is CASSPTGAPTDTQYF. The chain joins TRBV5-1 to TRBJ2-3; TCRdb lists TRBD1, though no DNA is available to test this call. The CDR3 length is 15 residues. Per the germline V gene, CDR1 is SGHRS and CDR2 is YFSETQ.

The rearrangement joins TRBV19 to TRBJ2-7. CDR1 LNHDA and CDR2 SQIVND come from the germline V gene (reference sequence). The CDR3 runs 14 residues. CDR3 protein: CASSILTGAYEQYF.

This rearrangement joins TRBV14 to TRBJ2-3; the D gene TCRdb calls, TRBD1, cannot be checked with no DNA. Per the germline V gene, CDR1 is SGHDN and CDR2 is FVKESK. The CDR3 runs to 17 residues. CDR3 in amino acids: CASSPTRGGAKTDTQYF.

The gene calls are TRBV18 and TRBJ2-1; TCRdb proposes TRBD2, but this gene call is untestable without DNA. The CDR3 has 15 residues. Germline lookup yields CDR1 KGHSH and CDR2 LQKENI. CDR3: CASSPRRVAFDEQFF.

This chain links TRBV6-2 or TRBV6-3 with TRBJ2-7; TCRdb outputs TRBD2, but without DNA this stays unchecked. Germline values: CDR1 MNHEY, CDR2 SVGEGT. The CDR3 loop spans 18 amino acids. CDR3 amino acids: CASTPGLAGGTSSYEQYF.

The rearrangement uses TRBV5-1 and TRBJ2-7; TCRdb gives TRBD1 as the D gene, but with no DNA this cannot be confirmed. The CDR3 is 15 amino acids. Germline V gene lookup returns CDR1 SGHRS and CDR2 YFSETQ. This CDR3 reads CASSLAWGENYEQYF.

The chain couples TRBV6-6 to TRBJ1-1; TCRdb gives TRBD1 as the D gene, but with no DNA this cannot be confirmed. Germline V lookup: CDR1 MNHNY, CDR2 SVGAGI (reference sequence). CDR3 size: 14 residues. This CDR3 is CASSSTGGVSLSFF.